What follows are 19 T cell receptor beta chains derived from one specimen sequenced in a study of blood T cell repertoires in COVID-19. Profiling relied on immunoSEQ multiplex PCR, and the TCRdb table lists in-frame clones only, not all of them. Of around 320,000 clones listed, 85% to 90% are singletons. Specimen: PBMCs or T cells enriched from blood (not recorded which). All receptors come from a woman in her forties or fifties who had been exposed to COVID-19.

DNA of the CDR3: TGTGCCAGCAGCCAAGACTTCTCCAGCGGGGGAAAGACCCAGTACTTC. Residues: CASSQDFSSGGKTQYF. The rearrangement uses TRBV4-2 and TRBJ2-5; 8 bases align to TRBD2. The germline CDR1 and CDR2 sequences are LGHNA and YNFKEQ. Losses at the gene ends were 0 bases for V and 6 bases for J; bases not matched to a gene: 9. The CDR3 contains 16 residues.

The chain employs TRBV5-4 and TRBJ2-1, with 9 bases identical to TRBD2. This CDR3 has 16 amino acids. The V segment lost 1 base and the J segment 6 bases; nucleotides outside the gene matches: 8. Germline CDR1 and CDR2: SGHNT and YYREEE (reference sequence). The CDR3 DNA reads as TGTGCCAGCAGCTTGAGGGCGGGGGGGAGGTCCAATGAGCAGTTCTTC. Amino acids: CASSLRAGGRSNEQFF.

This clone was detected only once. CDR3 in amino acids: CASSFGQAGKKLFF. The CDR3 region has the DNA TGTGCCAGCAGCTTCGGACAGGCCGGTAAAAAACTGTTTTTT. V gene TRBV7-2 combines with J gene TRBJ1-4; 7 bases are a match to TRBD1. Germline CDR1 and CDR2: SGHTA and FQGNSA. Trimming removed 3 bases from V and 9 bases from J; junction bases left unmatched: 7. The CDR3 spans 14 residues.

The chain uses TRBV19 and TRBJ1-6; D is ambiguous. The V gene's germline CDR1 is LNHDA and CDR2 SQIVND (reference sequence). V was cut by 5 bases and J by 0 bases, with 11 bases left in between. The CDR3 extends over 16 amino acids. CDR3 loop: CASSVTGSSYNSPLHF. The CDR3 nucleotides are TGTGCCAGTAGTGTGACGGGGAGCTCCTATAATTCACCCCTCCACTTT.

The chain combines TRBV5-6 with TRBJ2-3; D possibly corresponds to TRBD1 (5 bases). V gave up 4 bases and J gave up 6 bases, with 15 bases separating them. Germline V gene data show CDR1 as SGHDT and CDR2 as YYEEEE. There are 14 residues in the CDR3. CDR3 nucleotide sequence: TGTGCCAGCAGCATACAGGTAACGGAGGATACGCAGTATTTT. Its protein is CASSIQVTEDTQYF.

The chain links TRBV27 to TRBJ1-5; 8 bases are shared with TRBD1. Germline V gene sequence: CDR1 MNHEY, CDR2 SMNVEV (reference sequence). This CDR3 is built from 15 residues. The trim removed 6 bases at V and 5 bases at J, leaving 9 bases unmatched. CDR3 region: CASRPTRTGHQPQHF. The CDR3 DNA reads as TGTGCCAGCAGGCCAACCAGGACAGGGCATCAGCCCCAGCATTTT.

The chain uses TRBV7-6 and TRBJ1-4, with 10 bases matching TRBD1. CDR1 SGHVS and CDR2 FNYEAQ come from the germline V gene. V trimming: 1 base; J trimming: 0 bases; junction bases outside the gene matches: 5. The CDR3 is 18 residues long. DNA of the CDR3: TGTGCCAGCAGCTTAGAGACAGGGGGCCTTGCAACTAATGAAAAACTGTTTTTT. Residues: CASSLETGGLATNEKLFF.

CDR3 protein: CASSQDPTGDQPQHF. The CDR3 DNA is TGCGCCAGCAGCCAAGATCCTACAGGGGATCAGCCCCAGCATTTT. This chain connects TRBV4-1 to TRBJ1-5, with TRBD1 matching over 7 bases. Germline V CDR1 and CDR2: MGHRA, YSYEKL. This CDR3 spans 15 amino acids. V lost 0 bases and J lost 5; bases outside the gene matches: 4.

The genes are TRBV21-1 and TRBJ1-4; the table gives TRBD1 as D, unverified against the DNA. TRBV21-1 is flagged as a pseudogene. The CDR3 has 16 residues. This chain's CDR3 is CASSKFHRGLNEKLFF. The CDR3, as DNA: TGTGCCAGCAGCAAATTCCACAGGGGACTTAATGAAAAACTGTTTTTT.

This chain links TRBV28 with TRBJ1-1; possibly TRBD1 for D (6 bases). This CDR3 region has 14 residues. Germline V gene sequence: CDR1 MDHEN, CDR2 SYDVKM. The V end lost 6 bases, the J end lost 1 base, and 12 bases lay between the germline ends. CDR3 sequence: CASRQGLTNTEAFF. CDR3 nucleotide sequence: TGTGCCAGCAGGCAGGGGTTGACGAACACTGAAGCTTTCTTT.

This chain connects TRBV18 to TRBJ2-2; TRBD1 aligns across 9 bases. V shed 2 bases, J shed 8 bases, and the junction held 9 bases outside the gene matches. The germline V gene encodes CDR1 KGHSH and CDR2 LQKENI. This CDR3 region has 16 residues. The CDR3 protein is CASSPETGGYGGELFF. The DNA of the CDR3 is TGTGCCAGCTCACCAGAGACAGGGGGATATGGAGGGGAGCTGTTTTTT.

J is TRBJ1-1 and V is TRBV10-3; 9 bases match TRBD1. CDR3 length: 14 amino acids. Losses at the gene ends were 6 bases for V and 5 bases for J; bases not matched to a gene: 7. Germline assignment: CDR1 ENHRY and CDR2 SYGVKD. The CDR3 coding sequence is TGTGCCATCAGGTTACAGGGGGCGAATACTGAAGCTTTCTTT. Translating it yields CAIRLQGANTEAFF.

This clone was observed a single time. V is TRBV28 and J is TRBJ1-2, with 11 bases fitting TRBD1. The CDR3 contains 15 residues. Germline V lookup: CDR1 MDHEN, CDR2 SYDVKM. Trimming cost V 7 bases and J 7 bases; bases outside gene matches: 11. CDR3 residues: CASIPAGQGAGGYTF. The CDR3 DNA reads as TGTGCCAGCATCCCAGCAGGACAGGGGGCAGGTGGCTACACCTTC.

V usage is TRBV28 and J usage is TRBJ2-7, with D possibly matching TRBD2 (5 bases). Trimming pared 3 bases from V and 1 base from J, leaving 13 bases between. Germline values: CDR1 MDHEN, CDR2 SYDVKM. There are 15 residues in the CDR3. The CDR3 here is CASSFLRGKSYEQYF. The CDR3 nucleotides are TGTGCCAGCAGTTTCCTACGGGGTAAATCCTACGAGCAGTACTTC.

The V and J genes are TRBV11-2 and TRBJ2-2, with 7 bases that match TRBD2. The V and J ends lost 5 bases and 2 bases, in that order; junction bases with no gene match: 8. Germline CDR1 SGHAT, CDR2 FQNNGV. The CDR3 is made up of 16 amino acids. Here the CDR3 DNA reads TGTGCCAGCAGCCGCCCTGGGGAGGGAAACACCGGGGAGCTGTTTTTT. It translates to CASSRPGEGNTGELFF.

This clone has a handful of counts. The CDR3 region is CASSHPRREQYF. As DNA, the CDR3 is TGTGCCAGCAGCCACCCCCGGCGGGAGCAGTACTTC. V gene TRBV7-2 combines with J gene TRBJ2-7, with D uncertain. Germline V gives CDR1 SGHTA, CDR2 FQGNSA. The CDR3 extends over 12 amino acids. V was shortened by 5 bases and J by 7 bases, with 12 bases between the two germline ends.

V is TRBV19 and J is TRBJ1-5; 7 nucleotides agree with TRBD1. The CDR3 covers 16 residues. V shed 5 bases, J shed 7 bases, and the junction held 14 bases outside the gene matches. Germline V gene sequence: CDR1 LNHDA, CDR2 SQIVND (reference sequence). This CDR3 reads CASSLIQGQQGQPQHF. The DNA of the CDR3 is TGTGCCAGTAGTTTAATACAGGGGCAGCAGGGGCAGCCCCAGCATTTT.

The V gene is TRBV18, the J gene TRBJ2-5, with D possibly TRBD1 on 6 matching bases. The germline V gene encodes CDR1 KGHSH and CDR2 LQKENI. V lost 4 bases and J lost 2, with 14 bases in between. This CDR3 region has 15 residues. The CDR3 nucleotides read TGTGCCAGCTCACGGGAGACAGGAGCGCAAGAGACCCAGTACTTC. It yields the protein CASSRETGAQETQYF.

The chain has TRBV9 and TRBJ1-3; 8 bases fit TRBD1. The CDR3 extends over 15 amino acids. Germline V lookup: CDR1 SGDLS, CDR2 YYNGEE. V was pared by 0 bases and J by 2 bases, with 1 base of the junction left unmatched. The CDR3 loop reads CASSVAGGTGNTIYF. The CDR3 region has the DNA TGTGCCAGCAGCGTAGCAGGGGGCACTGGAAACACCATATATTTT.